The clone carrying this TCR beta chain showed up just a few times. Its antigen remains unknown. The data are from a study of CD8 T cells in ankylosing spondylitis. TCRdb reprocessed the 5' RACE reads via MiXCR and lists one record per CDR3 protein. The data contain 200,000 to 250,000 distinct CDR3 sequences, over 9.5% of them singletons. V was trimmed by 4 bases and J by 7 bases, leaving 14 bases between them. The germline gives CDR1 SNHLY, CDR2 FYNNEI. The CDR3 loop spans 14 amino acids. Study-level findings and limits: Disease-linked clones had a CD8+ phenotype and relatively low frequency in peripheral blood. Some of these motif variants have turned up before, in reports on reactive arthritis synovial fluid and blood.

Sequencing used blood, either unsorted or a sorted T cell fraction (not recorded which). This chain links TRBV2 with TRBJ1-5; D unclear. This sequence was found in a male donor with ankylosing spondylitis or in good health (not recorded which). The CDR3 is CASSGGLMAQPQHF. The CDR3 coding sequence is TGTGCCAGCAGTGGGGGTCTAATGGCCCAGCCCCAGCATTTT.